This TCR beta chain was documented in a study of T-cell reconstitution after alpha-beta-depleted transplantation in children. Trimming cost V 0 bases and J 8 bases, with 8 bases left between them. This CDR3 comprises 12 residues. CDR1 SGDLS and CDR2 YYNGEE come from the germline V gene. Unique molecular identifiers were incorporated when the TCRbeta library was constructed. TCRdb recomputed calls from the PCR reads with MiXCR, one row per CDR3 protein. The sample has about 200,000 distinct CDR3 sequences, approximately 6.9% seen once. Only a few counts were recorded for this clonotype. The source material was PBMCs, sampled before TCRalphabeta/CD19-depleted stem cell transplant. This TCR derives from a boy aged 2 to 10 with acute lymphoblastic leukemia, due to receive a stem cell transplant. The chain links TRBV9 to TRBJ1-2; D unresolved. The DNA for the CDR3 is TGTGCCAGCAGCGTAGATCGAGGCGGCTACACCTTC. Its protein product is CASSVDRGGYTF.